Sequencing of this TCR beta chain was carried out in a study of blood T cell repertoires in COVID-19. Germline assignment: CDR1 MNHEY and CDR2 SVGEGT. The CDR3 contains 17 residues. The J segment lost 2 bases and the V segment lost 5 bases, leaving 12 bases of the junction unmatched. Sequenced by immunoSEQ multiplex PCR; TCRdb stores in-frame clones only, minus some. Of fewer than 200,000 clones listed, around 73% were seen once; the top ten hold around 16%. The clonotype was recovered from a woman in her fifties or sixties who had recovered from COVID-19. Material: PBMCs or T cells enriched from blood (not recorded which). The V gene is TRBV6-2 or TRBV6-3, the J gene TRBJ2-1; TRBD2 matches 7 bases. This CDR3 is CASSTTSVLTPYNEQFF. The DNA of the CDR3 is TGTGCCAGCAGTACAACTAGCGTACTAACCCCCTACAATGAGCAGTTCTTC.